This is a list of T cell receptor beta chains from one sample in a study of cytomegalovirus exposure and HLA in healthy donors. TCRdb keeps only in-frame clones here, not all; method: immunoSEQ multiplex PCR. The sample holds 120,000 to 150,000 clones, about three quarters seen once. Sequencing used PBMCs. The source is a male donor in good health and CMV-seropositive. CDR3s include the opening cysteine and the closing phenylalanine or tryptophan. A D gene is named only where the DNA matches it firmly. Clone size is shown for a subset of rows, as once, few, many or a class of expanded clone.

D gene: TRBD1; J gene: TRBJ2-7; CDR3 length: 15; clone size: few; V gene: TRBV5-1; CDR3 DNA: TGCGCCAGCAGCTTGGCTAGGACAGGGTATAACGAGCAGTACTTC; CDR3 protein: CASSLARTGYNEQYF
D gene: -; J gene: TRBJ2-7; CDR3 length: 14; clone size: -; V gene: TRBV7-6; CDR3 DNA: TGTGCCAGCAGCTTAGGGGCAAATACGGGGGAGCAGTACTTC; CDR3 protein: CASSLGANTGEQYF
D gene: TRBD2; J gene: TRBJ2-7; CDR3 length: 15; clone size: -; V gene: TRBV5-5; CDR3 DNA: TGTGCCAGCAGATCGGGACTAGCGGTCTCCTACGAGCAGTACTTC; CDR3 protein: CASRSGLAVSYEQYF
D gene: TRBD2; J gene: TRBJ2-3; CDR3 length: 15; clone size: -; V gene: TRBV28; CDR3 DNA: TGTGCCAGCAGTTTGGCTAGCGGGGACCCCGGAACGCAGTATTTT; CDR3 protein: CASSLASGDPGTQYF
D gene: -; J gene: TRBJ2-4; CDR3 length: 16; clone size: -; V gene: TRBV6-6; CDR3 DNA: TGTGCCAGCAGTACACGACAGGCGCCCGTCGGGGACATTCAGTACTTC; CDR3 protein: CASSTRQAPVGDIQYF
D gene: -; J gene: TRBJ1-5; CDR3 length: 15; clone size: -; V gene: TRBV7-8; CDR3 DNA: TGTGCCAGCAGCTCGACTAGATTTGAGGTTCAGCCCCAGCATTTT; CDR3 protein: CASSSTRFEVQPQHF
D gene: TRBD1; J gene: TRBJ2-7; CDR3 length: 14; clone size: -; V gene: TRBV5-6; CDR3 DNA: TGTGCCAGCAGCTTTGGACAGGGAGGCTACGAGCAGTACTTC; CDR3 protein: CASSFGQGGYEQYF
D gene: -; J gene: TRBJ2-3; CDR3 length: 16; clone size: -; V gene: TRBV27; CDR3 DNA: TGTGCCAGCCCGTGCGGGGTTGGCCCTAGCACAGATACGCAGTATTTT; CDR3 protein: CASPCGVGPSTDTQYF
D gene: -; J gene: TRBJ2-7; CDR3 length: 14; clone size: -; V gene: TRBV25-1; CDR3 DNA: TGTGCCAGCAGTGAATCCCCTAGCTCCTACGAGCAGTACTTC; CDR3 protein: CASSESPSSYEQYF
D gene: -; J gene: TRBJ2-7; CDR3 length: 14; clone size: -; V gene: TRBV2; CDR3 DNA: TGTGCCAGCGATGGGGCTCCATCGAACTACGAGCAGTACTTC; CDR3 protein: CASDGAPSNYEQYF
D gene: -; J gene: TRBJ2-7; CDR3 length: 14; clone size: once; V gene: TRBV6-1; CDR3 DNA: TGTGCCAGCAGGCCCTGGGCGGGAACCTACGAGCAGTACTTC; CDR3 protein: CASRPWAGTYEQYF
D gene: TRBD1; J gene: TRBJ1-2; CDR3 length: 16; clone size: -; V gene: TRBV7-9; CDR3 DNA: TGTGCCAGCAGCTTTGGCTACGTCGGGACAGTCTATGGCTACACCTTC; CDR3 protein: CASSFGYVGTVYGYTF
D gene: -; J gene: TRBJ2-5; CDR3 length: 14; clone size: -; V gene: TRBV7-7; CDR3 DNA: TGTGCTAGCAGCCCAGGAGACAGACAAGAGACCCAGTACTTC; CDR3 protein: CASSPGDRQETQYF
D gene: -; J gene: TRBJ1-4; CDR3 length: 15; clone size: once; V gene: TRBV2; CDR3 DNA: TGTGCCAGCGGAACATACGGGTCCAAAAATGAAAAACTGTTTTTT; CDR3 protein: CASGTYGSKNEKLFF
D gene: TRBD2; J gene: TRBJ2-7; CDR3 length: 15; clone size: few; V gene: TRBV13; CDR3 DNA: TGTGCCAGCAGGGAGACTAGCGGGCGCTCCTACGAGCAGTACTTC; CDR3 protein: CASRETSGRSYEQYF
D gene: -; J gene: TRBJ2-7; CDR3 length: 16; clone size: -; V gene: TRBV12-5; CDR3 DNA: TGTGCTAGTGGTTGGTCCTATCGGGGCAGGGGTCACGAGCAGTACTTC; CDR3 protein: CASGWSYRGRGHEQYF
D gene: -; J gene: TRBJ1-2; CDR3 length: 11; clone size: -; V gene: TRBV20-1; CDR3 DNA: TGCAGTGCTGAGCGAAACTATGGCTACACCTTC; CDR3 protein: CSAERNYGYTF
D gene: TRBD2; J gene: TRBJ2-3; CDR3 length: 14; clone size: -; V gene: TRBV7-9; CDR3 DNA: TGTGCCAGCAGCTTACTAGCGGGAGCAGATACGCAGTATTTT; CDR3 protein: CASSLLAGADTQYF
D gene: -; J gene: TRBJ2-7; CDR3 length: 14; clone size: -; V gene: TRBV6-5; CDR3 DNA: TGTGCCAGCAGCCCAGGTCGGTCATCCTACGAGCAGTACTTC; CDR3 protein: CASSPGRSSYEQYF
D gene: -; J gene: TRBJ2-2; CDR3 length: 15; clone size: -; V gene: TRBV25-1; CDR3 DNA: TGTGCCAGCAGTGAATCGTACAGGGACACCGGGGAGCTGTTTTTT; CDR3 protein: CASSESYRDTGELFF
D gene: TRBD1; J gene: TRBJ2-2; CDR3 length: 16; clone size: -; V gene: TRBV30; CDR3 DNA: TGTGCCTGGAGTGTTACCGGGACAGGGAACACCGGGGAGCTGTTTTTT; CDR3 protein: CAWSVTGTGNTGELFF
D gene: -; J gene: TRBJ1-5; CDR3 length: 16; clone size: -; V gene: TRBV7-2; CDR3 DNA: TGTGCCAGCAGCTTAGGAGGTCAGGGCATGAGTCAGCCCCAGCATTTT; CDR3 protein: CASSLGGQGMSQPQHF
D gene: TRBD1; J gene: TRBJ2-7; CDR3 length: 14; clone size: -; V gene: TRBV6-5; CDR3 DNA: TGTGCCAGCAGTGAAGTTTGGACAGGCTACGAGCAGTACTTC; CDR3 protein: CASSEVWTGYEQYF
D gene: TRBD1; J gene: TRBJ2-3; CDR3 length: 16; clone size: once; V gene: TRBV5-1; CDR3 DNA: TGCGCCAGCAGCTGGCCCCGGGACAGGGGGCAGGATACGCAGTATTTT; CDR3 protein: CASSWPRDRGQDTQYF
D gene: -; J gene: TRBJ2-3; CDR3 length: 10; clone size: -; V gene: TRBV20-1; CDR3 DNA: TGCAGTGCTGAGGAAGGTACGCAGTATTTT; CDR3 protein: CSAEEGTQYF
D gene: -; J gene: TRBJ2-2; CDR3 length: 12; clone size: -; V gene: TRBV19; CDR3 DNA: TGTGGTTCTAGGGGGTCTGGCGGGGAGCTGTTTTTT; CDR3 protein: CGSRGSGGELFF
D gene: -; J gene: TRBJ1-3; CDR3 length: 14; clone size: -; V gene: TRBV9; CDR3 DNA: TGTGCCAGCAGCGTAGCAGGGTCCGGAAACACCATATATTTT; CDR3 protein: CASSVAGSGNTIYF
D gene: -; J gene: TRBJ1-5; CDR3 length: 14; clone size: -; V gene: TRBV2; CDR3 DNA: TGTGCCAGCAGTGTTCGGGGTAGCAATCAGCCCCAGCATTTT; CDR3 protein: CASSVRGSNQPQHF
D gene: TRBD2; J gene: TRBJ2-7; CDR3 length: 14; clone size: -; V gene: TRBV27; CDR3 DNA: TGTGCCAGCAGTTTACAAGCGGGACTTCGGGAGCAGTACTTC; CDR3 protein: CASSLQAGLREQYF
D gene: -; J gene: TRBJ2-1; CDR3 length: 17; clone size: -; V gene: TRBV12-2; CDR3 DNA: TGTGCAAGTCGCTCAAAACCGACAGAGAGCTCCTACAATGAGCAGTTCTTC; CDR3 protein: CASRSKPTESSYNEQFF
D gene: TRBD2; J gene: TRBJ2-7; CDR3 length: 14; clone size: -; V gene: TRBV29-1; CDR3 DNA: TGCAGCGTTGAAAGACTAGCGGGAAGGTACGAGCAGTACTTC; CDR3 protein: CSVERLAGRYEQYF
D gene: TRBD2; J gene: TRBJ2-7; CDR3 length: 16; clone size: -; V gene: TRBV4-2; CDR3 DNA: TGTGCCAGCAGCCAAGAATATAGCGGGGGCTCCTACGAGCAGTACTTC; CDR3 protein: CASSQEYSGGSYEQYF
D gene: TRBD1; J gene: TRBJ2-1; CDR3 length: 17; clone size: few; V gene: TRBV5-1; CDR3 DNA: TGCGCCAGCAGCCAACGGGACAGGGGGATCTCCTACAATGAGCAGTTCTTC; CDR3 protein: CASSQRDRGISYNEQFF
D gene: TRBD2; J gene: TRBJ2-3; CDR3 length: 15; clone size: -; V gene: TRBV2; CDR3 DNA: TGTGCCAGCAGTGAATTAGCGGGTGGCACAGATACGCAGTATTTT; CDR3 protein: CASSELAGGTDTQYF
D gene: -; J gene: TRBJ2-3; CDR3 length: 16; clone size: -; V gene: TRBV6-6; CDR3 DNA: TGTGCCAGCAGTCAAAGGCAGGGGGGAACGACAGATACGCAGTATTTT; CDR3 protein: CASSQRQGGTTDTQYF
D gene: -; J gene: TRBJ2-3; CDR3 length: 12; clone size: -; V gene: TRBV13; CDR3 DNA: TGTGCCAGCAGCGGAGACCCAGATACGCAGTATTTT; CDR3 protein: CASSGDPDTQYF
D gene: -; J gene: TRBJ1-1; CDR3 length: 14; clone size: -; V gene: TRBV18; CDR3 DNA: TGTGCCAGCTCACCACCGGCAACGAACACTGAAGCTTTCTTT; CDR3 protein: CASSPPATNTEAFF
D gene: TRBD2; J gene: TRBJ2-7; CDR3 length: 15; clone size: few; V gene: TRBV28; CDR3 DNA: TGTGCCAGCATTTTAGGGGGACTAGCGGGAGGCGAGCAGTACTTC; CDR3 protein: CASILGGLAGGEQYF
D gene: TRBD2; J gene: TRBJ2-7; CDR3 length: 14; clone size: -; V gene: TRBV5-6; CDR3 DNA: TGTGCCAGCAGCTTGGTTAAGACGGGGGGGCAGCAGTACTTC; CDR3 protein: CASSLVKTGGQQYF